Below are 23 T cell receptor beta chains sequenced from a single sample in a study of T cell responses to AZD1222 COVID-19 vaccine. Clones were sequenced by immunoSEQ multiplex PCR, and TCRdb holds only the in-frame ones, with some missing. The table includes 140,000 to 150,000 clones, around 84% detected once. The source material was peripheral blood, sampled 28 days after the second AZD1222 dose. Receptor source: an adult who received the AZD1222 COVID-19 vaccine.

The J gene is TRBJ1-4, the V gene TRBV3-1 (or the pseudogene TRBV3-2); D gene ambiguous. Germline CDR1 is LGHDT and CDR2 is YNNKEL (reference sequence). The V gene lost 5 bases and the J gene lost 10 bases, with 14 bases spanning the gap. CDR3 size: 13 residues. Here the CDR3 DNA reads TGTGCCAGCAGCACCCCTAAGAACGGAAAACTGTTTTTT. It codes for CASSTPKNGKLFF.

To note about this clone: The sample has other DNA sequences that encode this CDR3 too. The chain recombines TRBV15 with TRBJ1-5; 7 bases line up with TRBD1. Germline V gives CDR1 LNHNV, CDR2 YYDKDF (reference sequence). This CDR3 has 15 residues. The V segment lost 7 bases and the J segment 10 bases; nucleotides outside the gene matches: 16. CDR3 coding DNA: TGTGCCACCACCCCGGGGACAGCCTCTAGTCAACCCCAGCATTTT. It is translated as CATTPGTASSQPQHF. Full variable domain (missing parts from reference TRBV15 and TRBJ1-5): DAMVIQNPRYQVTQFGKPVTLSCSQTLNHNVMYWYQQKSSQAPKLLFHYYDKDFNNEADTPDNFQSRRPNTSFCFLDIRSPGLGDTAMYLCATTPGTASSQPQHFGDGTRLSIL.

This chain uses TRBV2 with TRBJ1-1; TRBD1 is a possible D gene (6 bases). Germline CDR1 reads SNHLY; CDR2 reads FYNNEI. V was cut by 8 bases and J by 3 bases, with 16 bases left in between. The CDR3 is 14 residues long. CDR3 nucleotide sequence: TGTGCCAGCGAAAACAGGGAGTCTCACACTGAAGCTTTCTTT. This sequence encodes CASENRESHTEAFF.

This chain connects TRBV5-1 to TRBJ2-7; TRBD1 matches at 9 bases. The CDR3 runs 16 residues. CDR1 and CDR2 (germline): SGHRS, YFSETQ. V lost 1 base and J lost 6; bases outside the gene matches: 11. The CDR3 reads CASSLLQGARLSEQYF. CDR3 coding DNA: TGCGCCAGCAGCTTGTTACAGGGGGCGCGTTTGTCCGAGCAGTACTTC.

This chain joins TRBV19 and TRBJ1-5; no definite D call. The CDR3 contains 13 residues. Germline values: CDR1 LNHDA, CDR2 SQIVND (reference sequence). V was clipped by 3 bases and J by 2 bases, with 5 bases between them. The CDR3 region is CASSISGNQPQHF. CDR3 coding DNA: TGTGCCAGTAGTATCAGTGGCAATCAGCCCCAGCATTTT.

The CDR3 DNA is TGTGCCAGCAGCTTAGATACGACAGGGGGGACCCAGTACTTC. It encodes CASSLDTTGGTQYF. The chain carries TRBV11-2 and TRBJ2-5; 9 bases match TRBD1. Germline CDR1 is SGHAT and CDR2 is FQNNGV. The CDR3 is made up of 14 amino acids. V shed 0 bases, J shed 7 bases, and the junction held 3 bases outside the gene matches.

This rearrangement joins TRBV7-6 to TRBJ2-1; TRBD2 might be the D (6 bases). Germline values: CDR1 SGHVS, CDR2 FNYEAQ. V lost 2 bases and J lost 0, with 14 bases in between. The CDR3 runs 17 residues. DNA of the CDR3: TGTGCCAGCAGCTTAACGCCTAGCGCCAGCTCCTACAATGAGCAGTTCTTC. Translation: CASSLTPSASSYNEQFF.

This chain uses TRBV18 with TRBJ2-2, with a weak D call TRBD1 (5 bases). This CDR3 contains 17 residues. In germline, CDR1 is KGHSH, CDR2 LQKENI. The V and J ends lost 2 bases and 2 bases respectively, with 15 bases between them. The CDR3 DNA is TGTGCCAGCTCACCATTTGAGTTAGGGGCCAACACCGGGGAGCTGTTTTTT. This encodes CASSPFELGANTGELFF.

This rearrangement joins TRBV19 to TRBJ2-1; no clear D. Germline CDR1 is LNHDA and CDR2 is SQIVND (reference sequence). CDR3 size: 12 residues. Trimming removed 6 bases at V and 4 bases at J, with 7 bases between. CDR3 DNA: TGTGCCAGTAGGGCAGATTACAATGAGCAGTTCTTC. Translating it yields CASRADYNEQFF.

The gene calls are TRBV21-1 and TRBJ1-4. TRBV21-1 is a known pseudogene. This CDR3 has 19 residues. Here the CDR3 DNA reads TGTGCCAGCAGCCCAAGCCTACAGGGTACTAGCTCAACTAATGAAAAACTGTTTTTT. This codes for CASSPSLQGTSSTNEKLFF.

V is TRBV2 and J is TRBJ2-3; the match to TRBD2 covers 11 bases. V was clipped by 4 bases and J by 4 bases; unmatched bases: 4. CDR1 SNHLY and CDR2 FYNNEI come from the germline V gene. This CDR3 region has 15 residues. The CDR3 sequence: CASSGGTSGSDTQYF. In nucleotides, the CDR3 is TGTGCCAGCAGTGGGGGGACTAGCGGATCAGATACGCAGTATTTT.

The rearrangement uses TRBV7-9 and TRBJ1-2; 9 bases align to TRBD1. The V and J ends lost 1 base and 7 bases, in that order; junction bases with no gene match: 4. This CDR3 has 14 residues. The germline V gene has CDR1 SEHNR and CDR2 FQNEAQ (reference sequence). The CDR3 coding sequence is TGTGCCAGCAGCTTAGGACAGGGGGGCGCTGGCTACACCTTC. It codes for CASSLGQGGAGYTF.

V is TRBV3-1 (or the pseudogene TRBV3-2) and J is TRBJ2-5; 7 bases map to TRBD1. Unmatched junction bases numbered 7, after V lost 4 bases and J lost 5 bases. CDR3 length: 14 residues. Germline V gene data show CDR1 as LGHDT and CDR2 as YNNKEL (reference sequence). The CDR3 coding sequence is TGTGCCAGCAGCCCCCAGGGGGATCTGGAGACCCAGTACTTC. It codes for CASSPQGDLETQYF.

A note on this clone: The sample carries other DNA sequences with the same CDR3. The chain carries TRBV5-1 and TRBJ1-2; TRBD1 matches at 9 bases. The ends lost 4 bases at V and 4 bases at J; junction bases unmatched: 5. In germline, CDR1 is SGHRS, CDR2 YFSETQ. This CDR3 has 14 amino acids. CDR3 coding DNA: TGCGCCAGCAGCCCCGGACAGGGGAGCTATGGCTACACCTTC. This translates into CASSPGQGSYGYTF.

The chain is built from TRBV7-8 and TRBJ2-1; the match to TRBD2 covers 8 bases. There are 16 residues in the CDR3. The J segment lost 6 bases and the V segment lost 0 bases, leaving 7 bases of the junction unmatched. CDR1 SGHVS and CDR2 FQNEAQ come from the germline V gene. This CDR3 is CASSLAPLAGTNEQFF. CDR3 nucleotide sequence: TGTGCCAGCAGCTTAGCGCCTCTAGCGGGCACCAATGAGCAGTTCTTC.

The chain has TRBV5-5 and TRBJ1-2; D may be TRBD1 (5 bases). Germline CDR1 SGHKS, CDR2 YYEKEE (reference sequence). The V and J ends lost 0 bases and 8 bases respectively, with 17 bases between them. This CDR3 comprises 15 residues. The CDR3 protein is CASSLASEQGRGYTF. The DNA of the CDR3 is TGTGCCAGCAGCTTGGCCTCGGAGCAGGGCCGGGGCTACACCTTC.

J is TRBJ1-5 and V is TRBV7-2; the D gene is possibly TRBD1 (5 bases). Germline V CDR1 and CDR2: SGHTA, FQGNSA. The CDR3 is 14 residues long. V was clipped by 7 bases and J by 7 bases, with 17 bases between them. The CDR3 region has the DNA TGTGCCAGCACCGATGGGGGGTGGGGGCAGCCCCAGCATTTT. Translated: CASTDGGWGQPQHF.

This chain uses TRBV23-1 with TRBJ1-3; 7 bases map to TRBD1. TRBV23-1 is sorted into the ORF group, with uncertain function. The CDR3 has 14 residues. The V gene end was trimmed by 5 bases and the J gene end by 6 bases; junction bases not matched to a gene: 7. In DNA, the CDR3 is TGCGCCAGCAGTTCCCCGGGACAGCTAAACACCATATATTTT. Amino acids: CASSSPGQLNTIYF.

The chain couples TRBV10-3 to TRBJ1-5; possibly TRBD1 for D (5 bases). The CDR3 sequence is 14 residues long. V dropped 4 bases and J dropped 4 bases, with 11 bases sitting between them. CDR1 and CDR2 from the germline V gene are ENHRY and SYGVKD. The CDR3 DNA reads TGTGCCATCAGTGCGCCGGGGACTAATCAGCCCCAGCATTTT. Its translation: CAISAPGTNQPQHF.

The V gene is TRBV2, the J gene TRBJ2-7; 10 bases line up with TRBD1. Germline V gives CDR1 SNHLY, CDR2 FYNNEI. The CDR3 runs 15 residues. After removal of 4 bases from V and 6 bases from J, the junction contained 9 bases not matched to a gene. CDR3 bases: TGTGCCAGCAGTGTAGAGGGACAGGGGCTGAGCGAGCAGTACTTC. This encodes CASSVEGQGLSEQYF.

This chain's CDR3 is CASSPPAGGRYEQYF. The CDR3 nucleotides read TGTGCCAGCAGTCCCCCAGCGGGGGGCCGCTACGAGCAGTACTTC. The V gene is TRBV28, the J gene TRBJ2-7; the match to TRBD2 covers 9 bases. The V gene end was trimmed by 5 bases and the J gene end by 3 bases; junction bases not matched to a gene: 8. The CDR3 is made up of 15 amino acids. Germline CDR1 and CDR2: MDHEN and SYDVKM.

V usage is TRBV27 and J usage is TRBJ2-1; D might be TRBD1 (5 bases). Germline values: CDR1 MNHEY, CDR2 SMNVEV (reference sequence). V lost 5 bases and J lost 8, with 16 bases in between. The CDR3 is made up of 14 amino acids. CDR3 sequence (DNA): TGTGCCAGCAGTGGGGCACACACACTCGATGAGCAGTTCTTC. It codes for CASSGAHTLDEQFF.

CDR3 amino acids: CASLGVGQGNTEAFF. The CDR3 DNA follows: TGCGCCAGCCTAGGAGTCGGACAGGGTAACACTGAAGCTTTCTTT. V gene TRBV5-1 combines with J gene TRBJ1-1; 8 bases are shared with TRBD1. The CDR3 covers 15 residues. With 7 bases clipped from V and 2 bases from J, the junction kept 10 bases outside the gene matches. Per the germline V gene, CDR1 is SGHRS and CDR2 is YFSETQ.